The following is a TCR beta chain sequence with its context. The specificity of this receptor is unknown. Per-base qualities were not stored, and no clone one base away is much larger. This sample was included in a study of blood T cell repertoires in COVID-19 (dated by TCRdb to the early 2020s). Regarding the research as a whole: Samples from collaborators originated in the United States, Italy and Spain and spanned both the acute and convalescent phases of COVID-19. The material from the prospective study consisted of cDNA or gDNA derived from T cells, B-cell-depleted T cells, or PBMCs. Deeply sampled blood TCRbeta repertoires from subjects exposed to, actively infected with, or recovered from COVID-19 were included in the dataset. The repertoires were released in a freely available public database meant as a resource for research on the immune response to SARS-CoV-2. The samples were drawn from the first 160 participants of the ongoing ImmuneRACE study and from about 1,200 subjects provided by 6 global collaborators. The sample metadata nearly always contained a de-identified subject ID, COVID-19 status, age in years and sex. Where HLA class I and class II types were available, the types were taken from metadata supplied by the sample provider, not from assay-based typing. Broad study findings and their caveats: Clinical and demographic metadata were provided uncurated, with the amount varying by source and participant.

The immunoSEQ Assay, a bias-controlled multiplex PCR, was used to amplify TCRbeta CDR3 regions from genomic DNA. As for the original processing: Nucleated cell counts per sample were estimated from amplification of reference gene primers within the assay. Sequence reads were collapsed and filtered to measure the absolute abundance of every unique TCRbeta CDR3 rearrangement. Productive Simpson clonality was computed per sample as the square root of Simpson's diversity index over productive rearrangements. This immuneACCESS table, as held by TCRdb, lists in-frame sequences with V and J called but not all clones. Of the missing ones, under half trace to an unresolved V gene in checked studies; the others have no known cause. That table is the source of V, J and clone size, and D and trimming were worked out from the DNA. This sample comprises roughly 330,000 clones, about 87% of them detected only once. Clones ranked in the top ten supply about 5% of the sample.

In the germline V gene (reference sequence), CDR1 corresponds to PRHDT and CDR2 to FYEKMQ. V is clipped by 3 bases and J by 7 bases, and the sequence between their germline boundaries is 11 bases long. Including the terminal cysteine and phenylalanine, the CDR3 comprises 13 residues. Just CDR3 DNA is preserved here, 39 bases in frame from base 1. Participants in the prospective study were enrolled through a virtual design, were aged roughly 18 to 100 years, and lived in 24 United States geographic areas. In the prospective study, cohorts were assigned on the basis of participant-reported clinical history obtained from a screening survey and a study questionnaire. For ImmuneRACE Cohort 3, a participant was defined as recovered based on two consecutive negative NP/OP PCR tests, clearance by a healthcare professional, or resolution of symptoms. In the prospective study, whole blood, serum and a nasopharyngeal or oropharyngeal swab were collected from each participant by mobile phlebotomists. Over an approximately two-month period, participants in the prospective study had the option of providing additional blood draws and questionnaires. Before DNA extraction, blood samples from the prospective study were shipped at room temperature or frozen.

The specimen was PBMCs or T cells enriched from blood (not recorded which). The chain joins TRBV13 to TRBJ2-3, with no D gene named confidently. The TCR comes from a man aged 30 to 39 who had recovered from COVID-19. The DNA sequence is TGTGCCAGCAGCTTTACTAAAGCTTATACGCAGTATTTT. Translated, this gives CASSFTKAYTQYF. Full variable domain (CDR3 extended with the reference TRBV13 and TRBJ2-3 proteins): AAGVIQSPRHLIKEKRETATLKCYPIPRHDTVYWYQQGPGQDPQFLISFYEKMQSDKGSIPDRFSAQQFSDYHSELNMSSLELGDSALYFCASSFTKAYTQYFGPGTRLTVL.